The 10 T cell receptor beta chains presented below share a single source sample, sequenced in a study of CD8 T cells in Susac syndrome. It was with random hexamers that about 0.45 to 1 ug RNA was reverse transcribed. TCRdb redid the calling of the immunoSEQ multiplex PCR reads with MiXCR, one entry per CDR3 protein. The table lists 200,000 or so distinct CDR3 sequences, approximately 96% of them singletons. The specimen sequenced was CD4+ T cells from PBMCs. The receptor set was obtained from a human donor with multiple sclerosis.

V usage is TRBV7-2 and J usage is TRBJ1-5, with 8 bases fitting TRBD1. This CDR3 comprises 18 residues. The germline CDR1 and CDR2 sequences are SGHTA and FQGNSA. With V trimmed by 3 bases and J by 0 bases, 10 bases remained unmatched. The DNA of the CDR3 is TGTGCCAGCAGCTTTATCGTCGGGACAGGCCATAGCAATCAGCCCCAGCATTTT. It translates to CASSFIVGTGHSNQPQHF.

The gene calls are TRBV20-1 and TRBJ2-5, with TRBD2 identical over 12 bases. Per the germline V gene, CDR1 is DFQATT and CDR2 is SNEGSKA (reference sequence). The J segment lost 5 bases and the V segment lost 1 base, leaving 2 bases of the junction unmatched. The CDR3 is made up of 14 amino acids. In DNA form, the CDR3 reads TGCAGTGCTAGAGTCGGGACTAGCGGGGAGACCCAGTACTTC. Protein sequence: CSARVGTSGETQYF.

V usage is TRBV29-1 and J usage is TRBJ1-1, with 8 bases lining up with TRBD1. CDR3 size: 12 residues. Germline V gives CDR1 SQVTM, CDR2 ANQGSEA. Unmatched junction bases numbered 4, after V lost 6 bases and J lost 4 bases. The DNA for the CDR3 is TGCAGCGTCCTGACAGGGGTCACTGAAGCTTTCTTT. This encodes CSVLTGVTEAFF.

The chain links TRBV29-1 to TRBJ1-2, with D tentatively TRBD1 (6 bases). The CDR3 length is 12 residues. Trimming cost V 3 bases and J 4 bases, with 9 bases left between them. Germline assignment: CDR1 SQVTM and CDR2 ANQGSEA. The CDR3 DNA sequence: TGCAGCGTTGAGGGGGGGGCCTATGGCTACACCTTC. Translation gives CSVEGGAYGYTF.

The V call is TRBV12-3 or TRBV12-4, the J call TRBJ2-6; TRBD1 might be the D (6 bases). V lost 5 bases and J lost 12, with 8 bases in between. The CDR3 is 11 residues long. In nucleotides, the CDR3 is TGTGCCAGCAGTCTCAGGGGCGTCCTGACTTTC. Amino acid sequence: CASSLRGVLTF.

The chain uses TRBV3-1 and TRBJ2-3; D call uncertain. The length of the CDR3 is 15 residues. In germline, CDR1 is LGHDT, CDR2 YNNKEL (reference sequence). V gave up 3 bases and J gave up 3 bases, with 13 bases separating them. The CDR3 loop is CASSHPGLGTDTQYF. The CDR3 nucleotides read TGTGCCAGCAGCCATCCCGGCCTGGGGACAGATACGCAGTATTTT.

This chain links TRBV7-8 with TRBJ2-6, with TRBD1 as a possible D gene (5 bases). Germline loops: CDR1 SGHVS, CDR2 FQNEAQ. Trimming removed 3 bases at V and 8 bases at J, with 8 bases between. This CDR3 spans 13 amino acids. The CDR3 sequence: CASSLGLSNVLTF. In DNA, the CDR3 is TGTGCCAGCAGCTTGGGGCTGTCCAACGTCCTGACTTTC.

This clonotype was seen just once. The V and J genes are TRBV7-2 and TRBJ2-1; a weak D match, TRBD2 (5 bases). The CDR3 has 15 residues. Trimming took off 3 bases at V and 2 bases at J, with 11 bases between the two ends. Per germline, CDR1 SGHTA and CDR2 FQGNSA. For the CDR3, the DNA is TGTGCCAGCAGCTTCGGGGTGGTAACCTACAATGAGCAGTTCTTC. Protein: CASSFGVVTYNEQFF.

This clonotype has a single count. The genes are TRBV5-6 and TRBJ2-1, with 9 bases that match TRBD2. CDR1 and CDR2 from the germline V gene are SGHDT and YYEEEE. Trimming took 1 base from V and 4 from J; bases not matched to a gene: 3. This CDR3 contains 15 residues. CDR3: CASSLPTSGYNEQFF. The CDR3 DNA follows: TGTGCCAGCAGCTTGCCGACTAGCGGATACAATGAGCAGTTCTTC.

The chain has TRBV29-1 and TRBJ1-5; tentative D call: TRBD1 (6 bases). The V end was cut by 4 bases, the J end by 4 bases, with 8 bases between. This CDR3 spans 12 amino acids. From germline, CDR1 is SQVTM and CDR2 ANQGSEA. The CDR3 protein is CSVGGPNQPQHF. CDR3 DNA: TGCAGCGTTGGGGGGCCTAATCAGCCCCAGCATTTT.